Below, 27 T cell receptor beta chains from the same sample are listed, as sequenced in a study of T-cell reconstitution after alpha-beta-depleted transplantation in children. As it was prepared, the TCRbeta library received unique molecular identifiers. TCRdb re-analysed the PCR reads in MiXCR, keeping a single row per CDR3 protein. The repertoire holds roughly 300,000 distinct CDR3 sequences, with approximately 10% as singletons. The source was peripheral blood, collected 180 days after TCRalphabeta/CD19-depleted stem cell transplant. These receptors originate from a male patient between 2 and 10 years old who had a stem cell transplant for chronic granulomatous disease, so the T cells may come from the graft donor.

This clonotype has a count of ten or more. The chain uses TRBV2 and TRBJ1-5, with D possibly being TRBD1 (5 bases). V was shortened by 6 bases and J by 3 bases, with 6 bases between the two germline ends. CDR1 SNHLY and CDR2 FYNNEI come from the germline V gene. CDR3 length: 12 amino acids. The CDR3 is CASRDTNQPQHF. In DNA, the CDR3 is TGTGCCAGCAGGGACACCAATCAGCCCCAGCATTTT.

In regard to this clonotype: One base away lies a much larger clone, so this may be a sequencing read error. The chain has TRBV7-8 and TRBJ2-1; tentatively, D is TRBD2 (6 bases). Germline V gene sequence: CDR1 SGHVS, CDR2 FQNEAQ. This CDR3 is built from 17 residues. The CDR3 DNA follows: TGTGCCGGCAGCTGGGGAGGTGGGGCTCCCTTGGCTGAGGAGCAGTTCTTC. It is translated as CAGSWGGGAPLAEEQFF.

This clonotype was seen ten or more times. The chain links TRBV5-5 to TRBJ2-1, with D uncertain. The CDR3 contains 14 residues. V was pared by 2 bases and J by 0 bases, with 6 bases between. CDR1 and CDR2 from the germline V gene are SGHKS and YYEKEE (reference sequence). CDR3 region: CASSFTSSYNEQFF. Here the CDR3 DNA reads TGTGCCAGCAGCTTTACGAGCTCCTACAATGAGCAGTTCTTC.

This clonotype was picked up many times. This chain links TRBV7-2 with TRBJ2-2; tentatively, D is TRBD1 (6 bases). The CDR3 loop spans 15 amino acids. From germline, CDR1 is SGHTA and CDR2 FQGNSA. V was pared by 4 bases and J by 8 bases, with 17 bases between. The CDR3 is CASSSQGPASGELFF. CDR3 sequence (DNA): TGTGCCAGCAGCTCCCAGGGGCCGGCTTCAGGGGAGCTGTTTTTT.

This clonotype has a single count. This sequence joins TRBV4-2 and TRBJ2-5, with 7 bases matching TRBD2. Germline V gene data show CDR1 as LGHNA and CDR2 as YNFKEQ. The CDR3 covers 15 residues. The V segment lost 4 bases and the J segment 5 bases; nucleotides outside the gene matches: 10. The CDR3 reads CASSRGGEGGETQYF. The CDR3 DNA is TGTGCCAGCAGCCGAGGAGGGGAGGGTGGGGAGACCCAGTACTTC.

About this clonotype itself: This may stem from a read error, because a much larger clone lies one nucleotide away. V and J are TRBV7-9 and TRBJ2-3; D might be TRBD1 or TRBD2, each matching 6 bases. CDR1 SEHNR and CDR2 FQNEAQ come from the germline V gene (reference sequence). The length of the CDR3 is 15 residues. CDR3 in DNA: TGTGCCAGCAGCTTGCCCGAGGGGAGGACAGATACGGAGTATTTT. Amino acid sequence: CASSLPEGRTDTEYF.

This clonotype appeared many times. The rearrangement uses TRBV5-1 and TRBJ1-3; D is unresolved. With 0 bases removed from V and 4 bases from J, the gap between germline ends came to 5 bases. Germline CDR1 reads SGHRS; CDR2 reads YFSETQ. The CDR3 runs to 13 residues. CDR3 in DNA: TGCGCCAGCAGCTTGGCCCGGGGAAACACCATATATTTT. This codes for CASSLARGNTIYF.

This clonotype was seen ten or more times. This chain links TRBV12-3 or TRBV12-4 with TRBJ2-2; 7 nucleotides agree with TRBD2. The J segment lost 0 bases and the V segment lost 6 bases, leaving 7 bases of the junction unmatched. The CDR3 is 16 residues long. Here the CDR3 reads CASSTRAGANTGELFF. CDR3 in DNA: TGTGCCAGCAGCACCAGGGCGGGAGCGAACACCGGGGAGCTGTTTTTT.

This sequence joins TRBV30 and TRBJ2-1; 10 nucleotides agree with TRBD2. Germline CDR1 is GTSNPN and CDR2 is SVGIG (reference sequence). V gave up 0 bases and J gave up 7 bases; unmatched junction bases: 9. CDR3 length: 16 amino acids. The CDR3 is CAWSVPKTSGLNEQFF. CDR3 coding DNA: TGTGCCTGGAGTGTACCGAAGACTAGCGGGCTAAATGAGCAGTTCTTC.

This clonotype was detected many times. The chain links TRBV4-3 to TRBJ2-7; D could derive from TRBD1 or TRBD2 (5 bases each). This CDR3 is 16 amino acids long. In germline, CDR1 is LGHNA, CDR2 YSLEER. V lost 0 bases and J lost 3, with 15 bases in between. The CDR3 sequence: CASSQEIRGGLYEQYF. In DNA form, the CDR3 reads TGCGCCAGCAGCCAAGAGATCCGGGGCGGTCTCTACGAGCAGTACTTC.

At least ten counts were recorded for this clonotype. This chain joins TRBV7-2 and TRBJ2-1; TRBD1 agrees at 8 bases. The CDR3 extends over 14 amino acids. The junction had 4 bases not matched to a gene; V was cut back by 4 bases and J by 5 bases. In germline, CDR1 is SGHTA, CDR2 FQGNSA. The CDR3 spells CASSSGGFDNEQFF. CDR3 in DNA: TGTGCCAGCAGCTCAGGGGGCTTCGACAATGAGCAGTTCTTC.

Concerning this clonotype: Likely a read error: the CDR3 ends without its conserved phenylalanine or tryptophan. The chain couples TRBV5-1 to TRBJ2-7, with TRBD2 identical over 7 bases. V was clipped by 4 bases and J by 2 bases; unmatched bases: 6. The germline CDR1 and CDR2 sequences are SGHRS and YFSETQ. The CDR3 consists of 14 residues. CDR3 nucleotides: TGCGCCAGCAGCCTCCGGGACTACCCCTACGAGCAGTACTCC. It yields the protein CASSLRDYPYEQYS.

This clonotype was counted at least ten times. DNA of the CDR3: TGTGCCACCAGCAAGGGGAGCTCTGGAAACACCATATATTTT. Its protein product is CATSKGSSGNTIYF. V is TRBV15 and J is TRBJ1-3, with D possibly TRBD1 on 5 matching bases. Germline V gives CDR1 LNHNV, CDR2 YYDKDF (reference sequence). CDR3 size: 14 residues. The V end lost 4 bases, the J end lost 0 bases, and 7 bases lay between the germline ends.

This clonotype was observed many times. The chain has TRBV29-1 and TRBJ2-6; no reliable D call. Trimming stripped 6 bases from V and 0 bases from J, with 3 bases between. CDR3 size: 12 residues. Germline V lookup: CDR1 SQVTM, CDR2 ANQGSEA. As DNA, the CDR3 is TGCAGCGTCGGCTCTGGGGCCAACGTCCTGACTTTC. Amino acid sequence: CSVGSGANVLTF. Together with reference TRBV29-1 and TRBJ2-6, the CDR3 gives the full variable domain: SAVISQKPSRDICQRGTSLTIQCQVDSQVTMMFWYRQQPGQSLTLIATANQGSEATYESGFVIDKFPISRPNLTFSTLTVSNMSPEDSSIYLCSVGSGANVLTFGAGSRLTVL.

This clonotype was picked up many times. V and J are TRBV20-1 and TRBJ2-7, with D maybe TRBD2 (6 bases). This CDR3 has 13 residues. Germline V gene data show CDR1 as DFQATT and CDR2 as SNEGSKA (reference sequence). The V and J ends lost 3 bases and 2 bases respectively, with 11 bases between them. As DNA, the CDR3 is TGCAGTGCTAGTCGAGGCGGGACCTACGAGCAGTACTTC. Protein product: CSASRGGTYEQYF.

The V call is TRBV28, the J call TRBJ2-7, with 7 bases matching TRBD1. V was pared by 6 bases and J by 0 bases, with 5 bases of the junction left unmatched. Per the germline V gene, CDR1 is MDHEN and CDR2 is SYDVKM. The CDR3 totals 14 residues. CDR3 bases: TGTGCCAGCAGCACAGACAGGGACTCCTACGAGCAGTACTTC. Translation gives CASSTDRDSYEQYF.

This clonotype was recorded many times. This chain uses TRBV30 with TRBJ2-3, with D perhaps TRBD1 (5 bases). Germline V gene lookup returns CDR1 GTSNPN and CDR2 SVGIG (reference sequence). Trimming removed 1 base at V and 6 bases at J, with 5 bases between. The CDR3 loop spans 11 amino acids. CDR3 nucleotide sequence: TGTGCCTGGAGTGCAGGGGATACGCAGTATTTT. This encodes CAWSAGDTQYF. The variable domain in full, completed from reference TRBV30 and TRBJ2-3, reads SQTIHQWPATLVQPVGSPLSLECTVEGTSNPNLYWYRQAAGRGLQLLFYSVGIGQISSEVPQNLSASRPQDRQFILSSKKLLLSDSGFYLCAWSAGDTQYFGPGTRLTVL.

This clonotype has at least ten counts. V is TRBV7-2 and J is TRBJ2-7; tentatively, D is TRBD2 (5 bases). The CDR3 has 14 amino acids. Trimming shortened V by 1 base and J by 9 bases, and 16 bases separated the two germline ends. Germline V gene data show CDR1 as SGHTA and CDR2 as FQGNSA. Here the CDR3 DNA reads TGTGCCAGCAGCTTAGGGCTAGCTGTTGAGGGGCAGTACTTC. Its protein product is CASSLGLAVEGQYF. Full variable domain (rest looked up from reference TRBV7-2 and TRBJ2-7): GAGVSQSPSNKVTEKGKDVELRCDPISGHTALYWYRQSLGQGLEFLIYFQGNSAPDKSGLPSDRFSAERTGGSVSTLTIQRTQQEDSAVYLCASSLGLAVEGQYFGPGTRLTVT.

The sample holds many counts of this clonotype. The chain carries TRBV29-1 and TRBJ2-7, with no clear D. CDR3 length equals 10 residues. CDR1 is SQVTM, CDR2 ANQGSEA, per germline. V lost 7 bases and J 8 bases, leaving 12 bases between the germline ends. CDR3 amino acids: CSAFAGQQYF. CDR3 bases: TGCAGCGCCTTTGCCGGGCAGCAGTACTTC.

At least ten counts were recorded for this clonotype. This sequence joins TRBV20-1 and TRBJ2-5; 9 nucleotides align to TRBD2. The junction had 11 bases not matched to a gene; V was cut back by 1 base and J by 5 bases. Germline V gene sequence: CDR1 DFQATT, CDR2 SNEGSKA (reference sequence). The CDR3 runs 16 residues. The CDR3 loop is CSARVGSGRTWETQYF. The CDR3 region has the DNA TGCAGTGCTAGAGTGGGTAGCGGGAGAACGTGGGAGACCCAGTACTTC.

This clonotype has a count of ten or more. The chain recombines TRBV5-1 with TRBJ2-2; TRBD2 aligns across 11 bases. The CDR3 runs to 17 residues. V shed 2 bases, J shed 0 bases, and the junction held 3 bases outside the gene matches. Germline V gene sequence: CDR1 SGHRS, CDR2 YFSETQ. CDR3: CASSFRLAGTNTGELFF. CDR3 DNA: TGCGCCAGCAGCTTTAGACTAGCGGGGACGAACACCGGGGAGCTGTTTTTT.

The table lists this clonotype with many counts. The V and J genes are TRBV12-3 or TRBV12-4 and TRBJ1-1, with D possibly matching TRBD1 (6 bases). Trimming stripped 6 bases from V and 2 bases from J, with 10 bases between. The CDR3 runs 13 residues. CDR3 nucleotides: TGTGCCAGCAGCGACAGGCCAAACACTGAAGCTTTCTTT. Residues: CASSDRPNTEAFF.

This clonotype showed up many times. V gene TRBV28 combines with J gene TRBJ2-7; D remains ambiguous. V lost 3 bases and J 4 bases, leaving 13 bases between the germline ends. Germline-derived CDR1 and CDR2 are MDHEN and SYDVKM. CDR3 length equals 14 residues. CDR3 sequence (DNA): TGTGCCAGCAGTTTTTATCCGGTTGGGTACGAGCAGTACTTC. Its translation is CASSFYPVGYEQYF.

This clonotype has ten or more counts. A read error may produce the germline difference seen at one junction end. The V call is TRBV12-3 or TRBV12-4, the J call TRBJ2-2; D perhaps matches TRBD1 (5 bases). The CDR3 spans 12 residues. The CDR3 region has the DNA TGTGCCAGCAGCTTAGGGGTCGGGGAGCTGTTTTTT. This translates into CASSLGVGELFF.

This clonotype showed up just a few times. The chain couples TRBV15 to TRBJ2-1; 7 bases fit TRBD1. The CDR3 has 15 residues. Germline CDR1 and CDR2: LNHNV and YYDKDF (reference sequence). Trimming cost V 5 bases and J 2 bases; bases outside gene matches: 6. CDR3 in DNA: TGTGCCACCAGCTCCCGGGGACAGCCCTACAATGAGCAGTTCTTC. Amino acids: CATSSRGQPYNEQFF.

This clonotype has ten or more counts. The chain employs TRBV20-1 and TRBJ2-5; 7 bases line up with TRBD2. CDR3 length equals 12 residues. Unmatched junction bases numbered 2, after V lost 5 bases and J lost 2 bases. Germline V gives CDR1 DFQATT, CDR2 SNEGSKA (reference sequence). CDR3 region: CSARDYQETQYF. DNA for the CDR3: TGCAGTGCTCGGGACTATCAAGAGACCCAGTACTTC.

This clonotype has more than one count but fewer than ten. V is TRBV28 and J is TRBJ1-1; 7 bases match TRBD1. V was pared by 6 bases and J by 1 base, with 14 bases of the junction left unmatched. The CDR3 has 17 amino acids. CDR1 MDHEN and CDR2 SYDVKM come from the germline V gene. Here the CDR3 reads CASSVVTSKGANTEAFF. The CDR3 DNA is TGTGCCAGCAGCGTCGTGACGTCTAAGGGGGCGAACACTGAAGCTTTCTTT.